Listed here are 2 T cell receptor beta chains from one sample, sequenced in a study of blood T cell repertoires in COVID-19. Libraries were prepared by immunoSEQ multiplex PCR; TCRdb keeps only in-frame clonotypes and omits some of them. The sample yields 200,000 to 250,000 clones, around four fifths seen once. The specimen sequenced was peripheral blood. These receptors were taken from a woman in her sixties or seventies who had recovered from COVID-19.

This clone has just a few counts. CDR3 DNA sequence: TGTGCCAGCAGTCCCGCAGGGGACGAGCAGTACTTC. This translates into CASSPAGDEQYF. The chain carries TRBV27 and TRBJ2-7; the D gene is possibly TRBD1 (6 bases). Germline-derived CDR1 and CDR2 are MNHEY and SMNVEV (reference sequence). V was clipped by 5 bases and J by 5 bases, with 10 bases between them. CDR3 length: 12 residues.

The V gene is TRBV12-3 or TRBV12-4, the J gene TRBJ1-2, with 7 bases identical to TRBD1. Germline trimming cut 5 bases from V and 8 bases from J; bases unmatched to any gene: 8. CDR3 length equals 13 residues. The CDR3 DNA reads TGTGCCAGCAGTCAAACCGGGACAGACGGCTACACCTTC. Translation gives CASSQTGTDGYTF.